What follows are 17 T cell receptor beta chains derived from one specimen sequenced in a study of control samples from healthy donors and cancer patients. Using immunoSEQ multiplex PCR, the repertoire was profiled, and TCRdb retains in-frame clones only, with some absent. The sample contains more than 140,000 clones, roughly 94% of which appear only once. Source material: blood. Every receptor here comes from a man aged 35-49 years in good health.

A single count supports this clone. This chain connects TRBV27 to TRBJ2-5; 7 bases fit TRBD2. Looked up from germline, CDR1 is MNHEY and CDR2 is SMNVEV (reference sequence). The CDR3 totals 17 residues. J lost 3 bases, V lost 2 bases, and 12 bases had no gene match. The CDR3 here is CASSLMLPPAGEETQYF. The CDR3 nucleotides read TGTGCCAGCAGTTTAATGCTACCACCTGCGGGAGAAGAGACCCAGTACTTC.

The V and J genes are TRBV9 and TRBJ2-1, with 10 positions matching TRBD2. Germline lookup yields CDR1 SGDLS and CDR2 YYNGEE. V shed 3 bases, J shed 4 bases, and the junction held 4 bases outside the gene matches. CDR3 length: 15 residues. This chain's CDR3 is CASSALAGVYNEQFF. CDR3 in DNA: TGTGCCAGCAGCGCTCTAGCGGGAGTTTACAATGAGCAGTTCTTC.

The chain combines TRBV10-3 with TRBJ1-1; 7 bases line up with TRBD1. Trimming removed 6 bases from V and 1 base from J; junction bases left unmatched: 5. Germline V CDR1 and CDR2: ENHRY, SYGVKD. The CDR3 is 14 residues long. CDR3 sequence: CAISYGQENTEAFF. CDR3 sequence (DNA): TGTGCCATCAGCTATGGACAGGAGAACACTGAAGCTTTCTTT.

V gene TRBV19 combines with J gene TRBJ1-1; 7 bases map to TRBD1. This CDR3 region has 14 residues. The germline V gene encodes CDR1 LNHDA and CDR2 SQIVND (reference sequence). Trimming cost V 3 bases and J 10 bases; bases outside gene matches: 11. The CDR3: CASSMGTDRVPAFF. The CDR3 DNA is TGTGCCAGTAGTATGGGGACAGACAGGGTCCCAGCTTTCTTT.

The chain has TRBV5-6 and TRBJ2-7; D possibly corresponds to TRBD2 (6 bases). V was trimmed by 4 bases and J by 2 bases, leaving 13 bases between them. The germline CDR1 and CDR2 sequences are SGHDT and YYEEEE. This CDR3 spans 14 amino acids. The CDR3 reads CASSSPGDTYEQYF. CDR3 coding DNA: TGTGCCAGCAGCAGCCCGGGAGATACCTACGAGCAGTACTTC.

The chain links TRBV7-2 to TRBJ2-3; 8 nucleotides match TRBD2. Germline loops: CDR1 SGHTA, CDR2 FQGNSA. The V gene end was trimmed by 1 base and the J gene end by 10 bases; junction bases not matched to a gene: 4. The CDR3 spans 13 residues. The CDR3 DNA is TGTGCCAGCAGCTTAGATCCCGGGGGGGCGCAGTATTTT. This translates into CASSLDPGGAQYF.

This sequence joins TRBV24-1 and TRBJ2-1, with D perhaps assigned TRBD1 or TRBD2 (6 bases each). Germline V lookup: CDR1 KGHDR, CDR2 SFDVKD. This CDR3 region has 16 residues. The germline V and J ends were trimmed by 1 base and 0 bases, with 9 bases remaining between them. The CDR3: CATSDFRGASYNEQFF. The DNA for the CDR3 is TGTGCCACCAGTGATTTTAGGGGGGCCTCCTACAATGAGCAGTTCTTC.

The J gene is TRBJ2-7, the V gene TRBV24-1; 9 bases are a match to TRBD1. The CDR3 loop spans 14 amino acids. The germline V gene has CDR1 KGHDR and CDR2 SFDVKD. Trimming at V came to 7 bases and at J to 4 bases, leaving 7 bases not matched to a gene. The CDR3 sequence: CATSPTGTGYEQYF. The CDR3 bases are TGTGCCACCAGCCCGACCGGGACAGGGTACGAGCAGTACTTC.

The rearrangement uses TRBV10-3 and TRBJ1-1; TRBD1 agrees at 7 bases. There are 13 residues in the CDR3. J gave up 4 bases and V 7 bases, and 6 bases lay outside the gene matches. Germline CDR1 reads ENHRY; CDR2 reads SYGVKD. The CDR3 is CAITRDSSTEAFF. The CDR3 nucleotides are TGTGCCATCACCAGGGACAGTAGCACTGAAGCTTTCTTT.

The CDR3 loop reads CASSKGQYF. The CDR3, as DNA: TGTGCCAGCAGCAAAGGTCAGTACTTC. The chain recombines TRBV21-1 with TRBJ2-4. TRBV21-1 is listed as a pseudogene. The CDR3 loop spans 9 amino acids.

This rearrangement joins TRBV4-3 to TRBJ2-7, with D tentatively TRBD1 (6 bases). Germline V gene lookup returns CDR1 LGHNA and CDR2 YSLEER. Trimming removed 1 base from V and 7 bases from J, with 14 bases in between. The CDR3 totals 14 residues. The DNA for the CDR3 is TGCGCCAGCAGCCAAGTGCAGGGGCCTTGGGAGCAGTACTTC. Its protein is CASSQVQGPWEQYF.

The rearrangement uses TRBV3-1 (or the pseudogene TRBV3-2) and TRBJ2-1, with D perhaps TRBD1 or TRBD2 (5 bases each). Germline V lookup: CDR1 LGHDT, CDR2 YNNKEL (reference sequence). The CDR3 is 14 residues long. Trimming took off 1 base at V and 6 bases at J, with 10 bases between the two ends. The CDR3 DNA is TGTGCCAGCAGCCAAGGGGACGGCAGCAATGAGCAGTTCTTC. It translates to CASSQGDGSNEQFF.

This chain uses TRBV4-2 with TRBJ2-3; 13 positions agree with TRBD2. Trimming took 1 base from V and 6 from J; bases not matched to a gene: 7. The CDR3 has 17 amino acids. In germline, CDR1 is LGHNA, CDR2 YNFKEQ. The CDR3 loop is CASSQATSGGTTDTQYF. In nucleotides, the CDR3 is TGTGCCAGCAGCCAAGCGACTAGCGGGGGGACTACGGATACGCAGTATTTT.

The sample holds one count of this clone. This chain links TRBV12-3 or TRBV12-4 with TRBJ2-5; unclear D gene. Between the trimmed V and J ends, which lost 6 bases and 2 bases, there was a span of 7 bases. The CDR3 totals 12 residues. The CDR3 nucleotides are TGTGCCAGCAGGGGATCACAAGAGACCCAGTACTTC. Protein sequence: CASRGSQETQYF.

Only one count was recorded for this clone. This chain uses TRBV11-3 with TRBJ1-1; D gene ambiguous. Germline V lookup: CDR1 SGHNT, CDR2 YENEEA. The CDR3 totals 13 residues. V was trimmed by 0 bases and J by 3 bases, leaving 5 bases between them. The CDR3 region has the DNA TGTGCCAGCAGCTTAGACCCCTACACTGAAGCTTTCTTT. Protein: CASSLDPYTEAFF.

The rearrangement joins TRBV24-1 to TRBJ2-2; tentative D call: TRBD1 (5 bases). Germline V gene lookup returns CDR1 KGHDR and CDR2 SFDVKD. V was cut by 10 bases and J by 7 bases, with 21 bases left in between. The CDR3 is 15 residues long. CDR3 DNA: TGTGCCACAGGAGTGGCAGGGCAGTCGGGCGGGGAGCTGTTTTTT. It codes for CATGVAGQSGGELFF.

The chain employs TRBV7-9 and TRBJ1-2; D ambiguous. Trimming left V 4 bases short and J 3 bases short, with 9 bases between. CDR3 length: 13 amino acids. Germline V CDR1 and CDR2: SEHNR, FQNEAQ (reference sequence). CDR3 amino acids: CASSWAADYGYTF. CDR3 bases: TGTGCCAGCAGCTGGGCGGCGGACTATGGCTACACCTTC.